This T cell receptor beta chain was captured in a study of radiotherapy plus CTLA-4 blockade in lung cancer. Turning to the study itself: Among all patients, roughly 17% showed objective responses, while 30% to 35% had disease control. Notes on the study in general: Some TCR clones had been derived from tumors. These clones expanded in peripheral blood after radiotherapy plus ipilimumab.

Method: immunoSEQ multiplex PCR; TCRdb's copy keeps in-frame clones and lacks some. This table has tens of thousands of clones, under 80% appearing once. A remark on this clone: Its antigen is unknown.

This receptor was identified in a human donor with non-small cell lung cancer who had a partial response to radiotherapy plus ipilimumab. Some clones in this sample may be carry-over from other donors' samples. Sequenced here: peripheral blood, sampled from a patient treated with radiotherapy plus ipilimumab.

Here the CDR3 reads CASSVGGGTGNNEQFF. The DNA for the CDR3 is TGTGCCAGCAGCGTAGGGGGGGGGACAGGAAACAATGAGCAGTTCTTC. The rearrangement uses TRBV9 and TRBJ2-1; a weak D match, TRBD1 (8 bases). The V and J ends lost 0 bases and 5 bases respectively, with 15 bases between them. The germline CDR1 and CDR2 sequences are SGDLS and YYNGEE. The CDR3 runs 16 residues.